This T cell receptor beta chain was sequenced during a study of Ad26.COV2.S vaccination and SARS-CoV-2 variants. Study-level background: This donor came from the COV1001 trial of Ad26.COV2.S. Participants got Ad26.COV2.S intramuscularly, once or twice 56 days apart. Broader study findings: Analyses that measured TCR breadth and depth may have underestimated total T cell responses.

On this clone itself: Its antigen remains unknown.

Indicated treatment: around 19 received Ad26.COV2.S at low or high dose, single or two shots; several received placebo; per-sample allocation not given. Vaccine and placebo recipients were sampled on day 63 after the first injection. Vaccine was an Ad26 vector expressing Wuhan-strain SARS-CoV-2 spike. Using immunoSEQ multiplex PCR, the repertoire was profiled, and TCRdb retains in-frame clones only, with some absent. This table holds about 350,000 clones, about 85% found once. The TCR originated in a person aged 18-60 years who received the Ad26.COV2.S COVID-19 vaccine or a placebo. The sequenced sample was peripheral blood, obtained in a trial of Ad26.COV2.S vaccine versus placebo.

CDR3 nucleotides: TGTGCCAGCAGTTTAAGAAGAGCTAGCACAGATACGCAGTATTTT. Amino acid sequence: CASSLRRASTDTQYF. The genes are TRBV27 and TRBJ2-3; D unclear. CDR1 MNHEY and CDR2 SMNVEV come from the germline V gene (reference sequence). The CDR3 spans 15 residues. V lost 2 bases and J lost 0, with 9 bases in between.